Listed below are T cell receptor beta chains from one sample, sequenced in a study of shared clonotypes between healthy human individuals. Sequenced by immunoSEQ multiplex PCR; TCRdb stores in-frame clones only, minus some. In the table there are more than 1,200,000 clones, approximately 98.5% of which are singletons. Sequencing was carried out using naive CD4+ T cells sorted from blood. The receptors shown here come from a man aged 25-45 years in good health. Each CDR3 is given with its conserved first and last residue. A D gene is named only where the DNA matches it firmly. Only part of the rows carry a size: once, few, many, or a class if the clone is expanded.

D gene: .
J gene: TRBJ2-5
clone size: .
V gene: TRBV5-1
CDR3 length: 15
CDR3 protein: CASSLGPGTQETQYF
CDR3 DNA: TGCGCCAGCAGCTTGGGCCCGGGGACCCAAGAGACCCAGTACTTC

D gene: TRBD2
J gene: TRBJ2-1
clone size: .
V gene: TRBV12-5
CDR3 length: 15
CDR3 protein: CASGPRLAEYNEQFF
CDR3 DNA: TGTGCTAGTGGTCCCCGGCTAGCGGAGTACAATGAGCAGTTCTTC

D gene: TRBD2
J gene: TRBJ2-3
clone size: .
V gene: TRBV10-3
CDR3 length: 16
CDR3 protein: CAISAGTSGRTDTQYF
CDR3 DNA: TGTGCCATCAGTGCTGGGACTAGCGGGAGGACAGATACGCAGTATTTT

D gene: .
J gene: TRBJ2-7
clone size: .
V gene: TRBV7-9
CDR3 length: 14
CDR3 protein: CASSFGALTYEQYF
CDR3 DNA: TGTGCCAGCAGCTTCGGGGCCCTAACCTACGAGCAGTACTTC

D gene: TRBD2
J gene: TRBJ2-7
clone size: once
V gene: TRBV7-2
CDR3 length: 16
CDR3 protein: CASSGVGGGSSYEQYF
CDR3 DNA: TGTGCCAGCAGCGGGGTCGGCGGGGGAAGCTCCTACGAGCAGTACTTC

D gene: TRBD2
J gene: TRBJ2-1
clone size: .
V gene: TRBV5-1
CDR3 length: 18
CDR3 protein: CASSVGGLAGGTYNEQFF
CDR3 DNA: TGCGCCAGCAGCGTTGGGGGACTAGCGGGAGGGACCTACAATGAGCAGTTCTTC

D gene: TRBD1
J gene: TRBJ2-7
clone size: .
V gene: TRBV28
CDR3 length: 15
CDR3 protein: CASSHTGQGEGEQYF
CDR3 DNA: TGTGCCAGCAGTCATACTGGACAGGGCGAGGGGGAGCAGTACTTC

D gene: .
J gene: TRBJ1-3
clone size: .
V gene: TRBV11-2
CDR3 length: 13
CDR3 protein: CASSLYGGNTIYF
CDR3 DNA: TGTGCCAGCAGCTTATACGGAGGAAACACCATATATTTT

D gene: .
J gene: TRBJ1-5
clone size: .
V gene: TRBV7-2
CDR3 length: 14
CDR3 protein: CASSRGSSNQPQHF
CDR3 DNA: TGTGCCAGCAGCCGTGGGAGTAGCAATCAGCCCCAGCATTTT

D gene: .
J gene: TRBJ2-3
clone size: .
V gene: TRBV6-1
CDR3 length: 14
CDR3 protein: CASSSSEATDTQYF
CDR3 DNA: TGTGCCAGCAGCTCTAGCGAAGCCACAGATACGCAGTATTTT

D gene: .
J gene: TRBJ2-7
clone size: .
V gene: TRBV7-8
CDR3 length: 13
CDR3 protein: CASSLMSSYEQYF
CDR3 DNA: TGTGCCAGCAGCTTAATGAGCTCCTACGAGCAGTACTTC

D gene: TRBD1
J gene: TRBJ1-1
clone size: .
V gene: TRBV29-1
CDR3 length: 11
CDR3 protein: CSVGTGAGAFF
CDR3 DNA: TGCAGCGTCGGGACAGGGGCCGGGGCTTTCTTT

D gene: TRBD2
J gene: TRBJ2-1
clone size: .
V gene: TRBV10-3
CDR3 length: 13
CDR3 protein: CAIMVAGVYKQFF
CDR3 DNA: TGTGCCATCATGGTAGCGGGAGTGTATAAGCAGTTCTTC

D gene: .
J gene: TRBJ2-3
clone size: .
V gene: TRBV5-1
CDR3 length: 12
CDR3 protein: CASRLGTDTQYF
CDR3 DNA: TGCGCCAGCAGACTCGGCACAGATACGCAGTATTTT

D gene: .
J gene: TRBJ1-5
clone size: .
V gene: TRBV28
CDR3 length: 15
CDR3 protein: CASRPQGDSNQPQHF
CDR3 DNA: TGTGCCAGCAGGCCGCAGGGAGATAGCAATCAGCCCCAGCATTTT

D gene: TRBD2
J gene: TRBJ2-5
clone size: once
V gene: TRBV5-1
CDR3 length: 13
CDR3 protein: CASSPSGGETQYF
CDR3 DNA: TGCGCCAGCAGCCCCTCGGGGGGGGAGACCCAGTACTTC

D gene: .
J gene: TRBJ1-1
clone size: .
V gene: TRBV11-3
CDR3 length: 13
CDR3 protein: CASSLKGVTEAFF
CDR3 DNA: TGTGCCAGCAGCCTAAAGGGGGTTACTGAAGCTTTCTTT

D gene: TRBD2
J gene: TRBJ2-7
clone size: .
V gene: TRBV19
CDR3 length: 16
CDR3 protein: CASSPLAGGRSYEQYF
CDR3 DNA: TGTGCCAGTAGTCCGCTAGCGGGAGGGCGGTCCTACGAGCAGTACTTC